Each of the 3 T cell receptor beta chains below was sequenced from the same sample in a study of blood T cell repertoires in COVID-19. The data were produced by immunoSEQ multiplex PCR, yet TCRdb's version contains in-frame clones alone and is incomplete. This table holds about 98,000 clones, around 82% found once. The specimen sequenced was peripheral blood. These receptors all come from a man in his 70s with active or convalescent COVID-19.

The chain uses TRBV7-6 and TRBJ2-1, with 7 bases matching TRBD1. The V and J ends lost 2 bases and 9 bases, in that order; junction bases with no gene match: 1. The CDR3 length is 12 residues. Germline V gene lookup returns CDR1 SGHVS and CDR2 FNYEAQ. CDR3 region: CASSLKGAEQFF. The DNA of the CDR3 is TGTGCCAGCAGCTTAAAGGGGGCTGAGCAGTTCTTC.

The chain uses TRBV11-3 and TRBJ2-4, with 9 bases fitting TRBD1. CDR3 size: 20 residues. Germline loops: CDR1 SGHNT, CDR2 YENEEA. V gave up 6 bases and J gave up 1 base; unmatched junction bases: 19. This CDR3 reads CASSQQTGTGTSWAKNIQYF. Here the CDR3 DNA reads TGTGCCAGCAGTCAACAAACCGGGACAGGGACGTCTTGGGCCAAAAACATTCAGTACTTC. Together with reference TRBV11-3 and TRBJ2-4, the CDR3 gives the full variable domain: EAGVVQSPRYKIIEKKQPVAFWCNPISGHNTLYWYLQNLGQGPELLIRYENEEAVDDSQLPKDRFSAERLKGVDSTLKIQPAELGDSAVYLCASSQQTGTGTSWAKNIQYFGAGTRLSVL.

This chain connects TRBV5-1 to TRBJ1-1, with 7 bases matching TRBD1. The V gene end was trimmed by 4 bases and the J gene end by 6 bases; junction bases not matched to a gene: 9. The CDR3 totals 14 residues. Germline lookup yields CDR1 SGHRS and CDR2 YFSETQ. CDR3 sequence (DNA): TGCGCCAGCAGCCTCGGGACAGTTAAGGCTGAAGCTTTCTTT. It specifies CASSLGTVKAEAFF.